Listed here is a single T cell receptor beta chain. Per the authors' pipeline: From reference gene primer amplification, estimates of nucleated cell counts were derived. Libraries were prepared by immunoSEQ multiplex PCR; TCRdb keeps only in-frame clonotypes and omits some of them. D and trimming come from the DNA, and the V and J calls and clone size come from that table. This table holds about 160,000 clones, around 83% found once. Seattle participants joined during active infection and were tracked over time. The sample comes from a study of blood T cell repertoires in COVID-19. The overall study: The United States, Italy and Spain provided the acute and convalescent COVID-19 samples.

The CDR3 is 14 amino acids. Germline assignment: CDR1 LGHNA and CDR2 YSLEER. V was clipped by 1 base and J by 0 bases; unmatched bases: 0. V and J are TRBV4-3 and TRBJ2-7, with 7 positions matching TRBD2. The sequenced sample was peripheral blood. The TCR was taken from a woman aged 50 to 65 with COVID-19, enrolled during active disease. CDR3 DNA: TGCGCCAGCAGCCAAGCGGGGGGCTCCTACGAGCAGTACTTC. Its translation: CASSQAGGSYEQYF.